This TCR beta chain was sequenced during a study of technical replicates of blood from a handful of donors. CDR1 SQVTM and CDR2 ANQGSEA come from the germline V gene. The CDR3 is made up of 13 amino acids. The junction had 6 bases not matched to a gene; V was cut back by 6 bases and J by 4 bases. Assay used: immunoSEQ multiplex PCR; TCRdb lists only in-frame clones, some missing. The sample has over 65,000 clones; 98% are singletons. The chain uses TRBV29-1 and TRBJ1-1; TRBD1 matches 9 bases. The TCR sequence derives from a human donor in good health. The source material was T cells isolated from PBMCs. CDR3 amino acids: CSVGQGLSTEAFF. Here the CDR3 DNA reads TGCAGCGTGGGACAGGGATTAAGCACTGAAGCTTTCTTT.